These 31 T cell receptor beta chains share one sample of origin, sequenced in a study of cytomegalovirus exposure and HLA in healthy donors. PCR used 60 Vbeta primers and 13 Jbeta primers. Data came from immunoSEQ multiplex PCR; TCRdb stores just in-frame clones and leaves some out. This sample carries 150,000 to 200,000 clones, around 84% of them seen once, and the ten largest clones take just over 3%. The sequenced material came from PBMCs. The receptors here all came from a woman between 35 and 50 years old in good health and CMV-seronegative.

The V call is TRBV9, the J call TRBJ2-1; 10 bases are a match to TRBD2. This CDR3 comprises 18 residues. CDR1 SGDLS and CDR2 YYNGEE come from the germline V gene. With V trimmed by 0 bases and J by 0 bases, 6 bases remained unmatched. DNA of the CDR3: TGTGCCAGCAGCGTAGCTAGCGGGGGAACGAGCTCCTACAATGAGCAGTTCTTC. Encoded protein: CASSVASGGTSSYNEQFF.

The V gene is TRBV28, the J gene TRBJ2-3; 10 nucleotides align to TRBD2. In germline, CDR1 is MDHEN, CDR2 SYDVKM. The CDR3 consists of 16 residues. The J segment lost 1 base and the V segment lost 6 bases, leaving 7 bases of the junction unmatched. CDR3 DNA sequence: TGTGCCAGCAGATCAAGCGGGGGGGGTGGCACAGATACGCAGTATTTT. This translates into CASRSSGGGGTDTQYF. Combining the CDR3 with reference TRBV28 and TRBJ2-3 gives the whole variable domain DVKVTQSSRYLVKRTGEKVFLECVQDMDHENMFWYRQDPGLGLRLIYFSYDVKMKEKGDIPEGYSVSREKKERFSLILESASTNQTSMYLCASRSSGGGGTDTQYFGPGTRLTVL.

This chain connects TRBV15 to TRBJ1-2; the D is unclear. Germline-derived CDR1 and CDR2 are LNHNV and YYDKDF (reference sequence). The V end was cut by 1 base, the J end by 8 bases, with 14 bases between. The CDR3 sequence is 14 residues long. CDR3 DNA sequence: TGTGCCACCAGCAGAGGTCGGCCCATCAGGGGCTACACCTTC. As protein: CATSRGRPIRGYTF.

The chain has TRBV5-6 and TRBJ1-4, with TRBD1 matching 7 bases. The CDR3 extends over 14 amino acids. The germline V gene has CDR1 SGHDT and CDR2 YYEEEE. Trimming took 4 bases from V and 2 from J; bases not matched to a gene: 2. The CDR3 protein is CASSTGQTNEKLFF. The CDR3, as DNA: TGTGCCAGCAGCACGGGACAGACTAATGAAAAACTGTTTTTT.

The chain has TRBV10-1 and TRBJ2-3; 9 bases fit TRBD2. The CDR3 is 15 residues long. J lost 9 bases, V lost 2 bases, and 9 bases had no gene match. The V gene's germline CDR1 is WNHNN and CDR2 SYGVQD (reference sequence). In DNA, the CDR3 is TGCGCCAGCAGTGAGGTTAGCGGGGGCCTCATGACGCAGTATTTT. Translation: CASSEVSGGLMTQYF.

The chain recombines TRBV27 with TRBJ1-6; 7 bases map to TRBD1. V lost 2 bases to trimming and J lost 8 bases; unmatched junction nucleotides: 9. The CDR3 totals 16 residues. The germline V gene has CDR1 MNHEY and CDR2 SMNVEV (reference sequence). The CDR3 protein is CASSLPRGQYHSPLHF. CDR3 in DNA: TGTGCCAGCAGTTTACCCCGGGGACAGTACCATTCACCCCTCCACTTT.

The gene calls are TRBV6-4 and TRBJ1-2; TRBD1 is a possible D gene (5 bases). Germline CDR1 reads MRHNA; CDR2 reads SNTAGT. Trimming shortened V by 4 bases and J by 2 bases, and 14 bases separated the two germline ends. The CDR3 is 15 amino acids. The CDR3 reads CASSALQGANYGYTF. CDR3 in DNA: TGTGCCAGCAGTGCCCTGCAGGGCGCAAACTATGGCTACACCTTC.

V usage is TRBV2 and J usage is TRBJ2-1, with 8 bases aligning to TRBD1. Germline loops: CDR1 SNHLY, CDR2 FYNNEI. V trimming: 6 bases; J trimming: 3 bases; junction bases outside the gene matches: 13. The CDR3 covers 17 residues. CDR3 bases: TGTGCCAGCAGAGAAACGGACAGGGTTGGTATCTACAATGAGCAGTTCTTC. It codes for CASRETDRVGIYNEQFF.

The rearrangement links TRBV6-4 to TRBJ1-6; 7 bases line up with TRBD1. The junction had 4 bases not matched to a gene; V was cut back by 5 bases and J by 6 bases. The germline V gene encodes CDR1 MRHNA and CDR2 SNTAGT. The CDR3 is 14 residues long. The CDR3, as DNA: TGTGCCAGCAGTCTACAGGGGAGTAATTCACCCCTCCACTTT. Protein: CASSLQGSNSPLHF.

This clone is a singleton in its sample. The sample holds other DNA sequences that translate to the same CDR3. The CDR3 nucleotides are TGCGCCAGCAGCTTGGATGGGAGGAGCTCCTATAATTCACCCCTCCACTTT. It yields the protein CASSLDGRSSYNSPLHF. This chain links TRBV5-1 with TRBJ1-6; D not certain. With 0 bases removed from V and 0 bases from J, the gap between germline ends came to 10 bases. CDR1 SGHRS and CDR2 YFSETQ come from the germline V gene. This CDR3 is 17 amino acids long.

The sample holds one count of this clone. CDR3 loop: CASSLADYTEAFF. Written as DNA, the CDR3 is TGTGCCAGCAGTTTAGCGGATTACACTGAAGCTTTCTTT. The chain recombines TRBV28 with TRBJ1-1; no firm D call. From germline, CDR1 is MDHEN and CDR2 SYDVKM. This CDR3 has 13 amino acids. Trimming removed 2 bases at V and 3 bases at J, with 7 bases between.

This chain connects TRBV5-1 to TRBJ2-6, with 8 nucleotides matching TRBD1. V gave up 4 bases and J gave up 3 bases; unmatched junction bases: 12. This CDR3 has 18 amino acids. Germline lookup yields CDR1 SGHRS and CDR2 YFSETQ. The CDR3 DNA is TGCGCCAGCAGCCCCAGTACAGGGGGAGTATTTGGGGCCAACGTCCTGACTTTC. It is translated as CASSPSTGGVFGANVLTF.

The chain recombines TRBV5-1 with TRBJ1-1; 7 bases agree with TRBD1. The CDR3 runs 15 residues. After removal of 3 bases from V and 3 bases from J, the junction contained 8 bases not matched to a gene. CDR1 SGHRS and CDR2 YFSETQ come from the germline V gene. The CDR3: CASSSSTGDYTEAFF. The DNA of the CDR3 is TGCGCCAGCAGCTCCTCTACAGGGGACTACACTGAAGCTTTCTTT.

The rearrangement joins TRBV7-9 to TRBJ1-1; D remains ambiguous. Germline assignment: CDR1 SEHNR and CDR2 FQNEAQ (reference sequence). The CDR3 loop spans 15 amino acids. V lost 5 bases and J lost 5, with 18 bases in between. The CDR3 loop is CASSPRTRADTEAFF. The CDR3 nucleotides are TGTGCCAGCAGCCCCCGTACGAGGGCCGATACTGAAGCTTTCTTT.

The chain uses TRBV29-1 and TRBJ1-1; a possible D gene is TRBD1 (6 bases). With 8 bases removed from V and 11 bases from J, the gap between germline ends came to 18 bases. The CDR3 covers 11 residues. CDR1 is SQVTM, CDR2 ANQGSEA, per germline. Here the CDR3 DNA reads TGCAGCACTCGGAGTCAGGGGCGGGCTTTCTTT. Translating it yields CSTRSQGRAFF.

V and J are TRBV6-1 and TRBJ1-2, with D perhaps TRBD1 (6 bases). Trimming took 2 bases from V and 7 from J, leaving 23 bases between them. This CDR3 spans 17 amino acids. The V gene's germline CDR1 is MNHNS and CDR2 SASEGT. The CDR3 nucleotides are TGTGCCAGCAGTGAACGGGGTGGATCTACATCCAGGGGTGGCTACACCTTC. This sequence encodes CASSERGGSTSRGGYTF.

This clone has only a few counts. The CDR3 is CASSLVVGSAETQYF. Written as DNA, the CDR3 is TGTGCCAGCAGCTTAGTAGTGGGCTCGGCGGAGACCCAGTACTTC. The chain links TRBV7-2 to TRBJ2-5; D remains unclear. V lost 1 base to trimming and J lost 5 bases, with 14 bases between them. Looked up from germline, CDR1 is SGHTA and CDR2 is FQGNSA. The CDR3 loop spans 15 amino acids.

The CDR3 sequence is CASSLGAASSYNEQFF. The CDR3 DNA reads TGCGCCAGCAGCTTGGGGGCCGCGAGTTCCTACAATGAGCAGTTCTTC. The chain links TRBV5-1 to TRBJ2-1; no definite D call. In germline, CDR1 is SGHRS, CDR2 YFSETQ. CDR3 length: 16 residues. V was cut by 0 bases and J by 1 base, with 11 bases left in between.

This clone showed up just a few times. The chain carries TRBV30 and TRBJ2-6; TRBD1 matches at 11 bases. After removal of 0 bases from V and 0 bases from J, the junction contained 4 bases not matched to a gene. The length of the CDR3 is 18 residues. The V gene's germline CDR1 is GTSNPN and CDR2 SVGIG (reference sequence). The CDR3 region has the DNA TGTGCCTGGAGTGTACGGGGGACAGGGGGCTCTGGGGCCAACGTCCTGACTTTC. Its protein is CAWSVRGTGGSGANVLTF. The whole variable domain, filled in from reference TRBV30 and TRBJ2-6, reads SQTIHQWPATLVQPVGSPLSLECTVEGTSNPNLYWYRQAAGRGLQLLFYSVGIGQISSEVPQNLSASRPQDRQFILSSKKLLLSDSGFYLCAWSVRGTGGSGANVLTFGAGSRLTVL.

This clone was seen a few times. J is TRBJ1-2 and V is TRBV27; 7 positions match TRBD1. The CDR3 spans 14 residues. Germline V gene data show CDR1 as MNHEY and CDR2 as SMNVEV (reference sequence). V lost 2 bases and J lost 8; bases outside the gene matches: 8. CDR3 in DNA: TGTGCCAGCAGTTTAATTTCGGGACAGCAAGGCTACACCTTC. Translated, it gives CASSLISGQQGYTF.

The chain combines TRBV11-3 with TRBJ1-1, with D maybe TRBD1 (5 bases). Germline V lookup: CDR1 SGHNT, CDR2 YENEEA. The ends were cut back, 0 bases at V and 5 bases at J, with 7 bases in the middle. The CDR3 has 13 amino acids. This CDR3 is CASSLDRATEAFF. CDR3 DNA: TGTGCCAGCAGCTTAGACAGGGCTACTGAAGCTTTCTTT.

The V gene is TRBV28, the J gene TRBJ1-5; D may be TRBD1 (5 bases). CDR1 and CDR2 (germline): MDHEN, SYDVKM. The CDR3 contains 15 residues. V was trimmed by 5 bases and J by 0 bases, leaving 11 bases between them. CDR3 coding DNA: TGTGCCAGCAGTCCTACAGGAGATAGCAATCAGCCCCAGCATTTT. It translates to CASSPTGDSNQPQHF.

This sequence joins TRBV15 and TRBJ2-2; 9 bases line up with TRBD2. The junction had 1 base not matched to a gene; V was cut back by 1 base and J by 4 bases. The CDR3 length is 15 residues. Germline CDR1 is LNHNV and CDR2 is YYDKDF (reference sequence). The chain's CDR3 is CATSRVSGSTGELFF. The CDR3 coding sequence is TGTGCCACCAGCAGAGTTAGCGGGAGCACCGGGGAGCTGTTTTTT.

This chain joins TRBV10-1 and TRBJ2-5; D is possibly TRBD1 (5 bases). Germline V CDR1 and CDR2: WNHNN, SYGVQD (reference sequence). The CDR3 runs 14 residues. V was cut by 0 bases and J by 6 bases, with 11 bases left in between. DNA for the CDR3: TGCGCCAGCAGTGAGTCGGGCAGGGCCAAGACCCAGTACTTC. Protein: CASSESGRAKTQYF.

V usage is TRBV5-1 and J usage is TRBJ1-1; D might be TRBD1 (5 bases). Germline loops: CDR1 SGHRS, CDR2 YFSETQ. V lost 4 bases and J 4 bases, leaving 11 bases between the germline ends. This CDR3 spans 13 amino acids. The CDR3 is CASSLQDLTEAFF. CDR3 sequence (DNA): TGCGCCAGCAGCCTACAGGACCTCACTGAAGCTTTCTTT.

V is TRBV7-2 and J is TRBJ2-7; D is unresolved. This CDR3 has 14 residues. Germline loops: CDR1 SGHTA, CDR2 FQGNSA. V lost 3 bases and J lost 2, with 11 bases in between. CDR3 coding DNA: TGTGCCAGCAGCTTTTACCTCAGGCCCTACGAGCAGTACTTC. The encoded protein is CASSFYLRPYEQYF.

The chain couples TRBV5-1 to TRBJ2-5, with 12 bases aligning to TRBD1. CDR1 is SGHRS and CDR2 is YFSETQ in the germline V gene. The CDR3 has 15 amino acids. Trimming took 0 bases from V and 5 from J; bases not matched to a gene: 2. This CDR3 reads CASSLGGTGGETQYF. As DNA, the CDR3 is TGCGCCAGCAGCTTGGGGGGGACAGGGGGCGAGACCCAGTACTTC.

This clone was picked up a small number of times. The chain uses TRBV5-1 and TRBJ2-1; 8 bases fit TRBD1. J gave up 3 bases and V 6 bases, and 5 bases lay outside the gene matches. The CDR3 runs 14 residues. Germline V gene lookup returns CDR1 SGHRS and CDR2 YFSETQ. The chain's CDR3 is CASKGDRGYNEQFF. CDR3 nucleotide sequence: TGCGCCAGCAAAGGTGACAGGGGCTACAATGAGCAGTTCTTC.

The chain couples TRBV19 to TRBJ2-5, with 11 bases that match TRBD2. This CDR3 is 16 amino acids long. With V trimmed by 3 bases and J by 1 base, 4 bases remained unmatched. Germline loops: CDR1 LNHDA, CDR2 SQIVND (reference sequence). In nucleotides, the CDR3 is TGTGCCAGTAGTATTAGACTAGCGGGAACCCAAGAGACCCAGTACTTC. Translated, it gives CASSIRLAGTQETQYF.

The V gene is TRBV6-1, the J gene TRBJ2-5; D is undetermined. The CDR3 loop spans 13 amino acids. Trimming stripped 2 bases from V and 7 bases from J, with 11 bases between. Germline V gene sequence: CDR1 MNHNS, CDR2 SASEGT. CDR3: CASSETSLTTQYF. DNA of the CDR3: TGTGCCAGCAGTGAAACTTCTTTAACGACCCAGTACTTC.

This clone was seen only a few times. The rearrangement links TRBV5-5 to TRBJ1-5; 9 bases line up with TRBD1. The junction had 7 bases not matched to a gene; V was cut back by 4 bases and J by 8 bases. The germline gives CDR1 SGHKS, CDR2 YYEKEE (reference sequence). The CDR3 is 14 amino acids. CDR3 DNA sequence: TGTGCCAGCAGCCTAGGGACAGGGCCTGAGCCCCAGCATTTT. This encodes CASSLGTGPEPQHF.